The 13 T cell receptor beta chains presented below share a single source sample, sequenced in a study of T cell responses to AZD1222 COVID-19 vaccine. Method: immunoSEQ multiplex PCR; TCRdb's copy keeps in-frame clones and lacks some. The table lists approximately 110,000 clones, around 88% of them singletons. The sample was peripheral blood, taken 28 days after the second AZD1222 dose. All receptors come from an adult who received the AZD1222 COVID-19 vaccine.

The chain combines TRBV5-1 with TRBJ2-7; TRBD1 matches at 7 bases. CDR1 and CDR2 (germline): SGHRS, YFSETQ. Trimming cost V 7 bases and J 2 bases; bases outside gene matches: 6. The CDR3 loop spans 13 amino acids. DNA for the CDR3: TGCGCCAGCGCTTTGGACAGGACCTACGAGCAGTACTTC. It codes for CASALDRTYEQYF.

The chain links TRBV13 to TRBJ1-1, with D possibly matching TRBD1 (5 bases). Germline assignment: CDR1 PRHDT and CDR2 FYEKMQ (reference sequence). This CDR3 spans 16 amino acids. V lost 5 bases, J lost 0 bases, and 16 bases lay in between. CDR3 sequence reads: CASSPDREDMNTEAFF. For the CDR3, the DNA is TGTGCCAGCAGCCCCGATCGGGAGGACATGAACACTGAAGCTTTCTTT.

The J gene is TRBJ2-3, the V gene TRBV28, with D unresolved. V lost 6 bases and J lost 2, with 9 bases in between. The length of the CDR3 is 13 residues. Germline V gene sequence: CDR1 MDHEN, CDR2 SYDVKM. CDR3: CASRVPNTDTQYF. Written as DNA, the CDR3 is TGTGCCAGCAGAGTCCCTAACACAGATACGCAGTATTTT.

This clone was detected once. The chain recombines TRBV10-3 with TRBJ1-5; unclear D gene. Germline V CDR1 and CDR2: ENHRY, SYGVKD. This CDR3 has 15 residues. Trimming pared 6 bases from V and 0 bases from J, leaving 12 bases between. CDR3 amino acids: CAIRPDGYSNQPQHF. The CDR3 DNA reads as TGTGCCATCAGACCGGACGGTTATAGCAATCAGCCCCAGCATTTT.

This CDR3 is CSVATGFSYEQYF. In DNA, the CDR3 is TGCAGCGTCGCTACAGGGTTCTCCTACGAGCAGTACTTC. The chain employs TRBV29-1 and TRBJ2-7; perhaps TRBD1 as D (6 bases). The germline CDR1 and CDR2 sequences are SQVTM and ANQGSEA. The V end lost 6 bases, the J end lost 0 bases, and 12 bases lay between the germline ends. The CDR3 is 13 amino acids.

The CDR3 DNA sequence: TGTGCCAGCAGTTACCAAATGGGCTATGGCTACACCTTC. This encodes CASSYQMGYGYTF. The V call is TRBV6-5, the J call TRBJ1-2; no reliable D call. The CDR3 is 13 amino acids. With 2 bases removed from V and 4 bases from J, the gap between germline ends came to 8 bases. Germline values: CDR1 MNHEY, CDR2 SVGAGI.

This chain links TRBV5-6 with TRBJ1-2; 12 bases map to TRBD1. The CDR3 is made up of 17 amino acids. With 4 bases clipped from V and 0 bases from J, the junction kept 7 bases outside the gene matches. The germline gives CDR1 SGHDT, CDR2 YYEEEE. CDR3 DNA: TGTGCCAGCAGCACGGGGGGACAGGGGGCCTCTAACTATGGCTACACCTTC. Protein: CASSTGGQGASNYGYTF.

J is TRBJ2-5 and V is TRBV2, with D possibly being TRBD1 (5 bases). In germline, CDR1 is SNHLY, CDR2 FYNNEI. This CDR3 is 14 amino acids long. With 8 bases removed from V and 2 bases from J, the gap between germline ends came to 15 bases. CDR3 nucleotides: TGTGCCAGCGGTCTCCAGGGCAGTCAAGAGACCCAGTACTTC. It translates to CASGLQGSQETQYF.

V gene TRBV3-1 (or the pseudogene TRBV3-2) combines with J gene TRBJ1-2, with D perhaps matching TRBD1 (5 bases). This CDR3 has 14 residues. Germline loops: CDR1 LGHDT, CDR2 YNNKEL (reference sequence). V was shortened by 3 bases and J by 6 bases, with 14 bases between the two germline ends. DNA of the CDR3: TGTGCCAGCAGCCATGCGGGGGGTCAAGATGGCTACACCTTC. This translates into CASSHAGGQDGYTF.

The chain combines TRBV3-1 (or the pseudogene TRBV3-2) with TRBJ1-5; 10 bases align to TRBD1. Looked up from germline, CDR1 is LGHDT and CDR2 is YNNKEL (reference sequence). The CDR3 has 15 amino acids. The trim removed 5 bases at V and 7 bases at J, leaving 8 bases unmatched. DNA of the CDR3: TGTGCCAGCAGCAAGGACAGGGGGATGGTGCAGCCCCAGCATTTT. It is translated as CASSKDRGMVQPQHF.

This clone came up a few times. V gene TRBV11-2 combines with J gene TRBJ2-5; D not certain. With 4 bases removed from V and 3 bases from J, the gap between germline ends came to 3 bases. The CDR3 length is 11 residues. Germline values: CDR1 SGHAT, CDR2 FQNNGV. For the CDR3, the DNA is TGTGCCAGCAGCTCCGAAGAGACCCAGTACTTC. It is translated as CASSSEETQYF.

This clone was counted a single time. The chain recombines TRBV5-1 with TRBJ1-2; D gene uncertain. The germline V and J ends were trimmed by 4 bases and 8 bases, with 18 bases remaining between them. The CDR3 extends over 14 amino acids. Germline V gives CDR1 SGHRS, CDR2 YFSETQ. CDR3 region: CASSPQQLPGGYTF. CDR3 nucleotides: TGCGCCAGCAGCCCACAACAGCTACCGGGCGGCTACACCTTC.

The CDR3 DNA sequence: TGCAGCGTGGAGGACAGGGGAGCTAGGAACACTGAAGCTTTCTTT. Encoded protein: CSVEDRGARNTEAFF. The chain is built from TRBV29-1 and TRBJ1-1; 9 positions agree with TRBD1. Looked up from germline, CDR1 is SQVTM and CDR2 is ANQGSEA. The CDR3 loop spans 15 amino acids. V lost 6 bases and J lost 1; bases outside the gene matches: 9.